These 24 T cell receptor beta chains came from one sample sequenced in a study of OX40 agonist ivuxolimab in advanced cancers. Library preparation used the immunoSEQ multiplex PCR assay. TCRdb re-hosts the immuneACCESS table, in-frame sequences only. Its copies lack some clones; in the studies checked, an unresolved V gene accounts for under half of them, and the cause for the rest is not known. For this sample the table gives around 100,000 clones, of which around 93% were detected only once. The ten largest make up about 0.49% of the sample. Here the sequenced sample was CD4+ or CD8+ T cells sorted from blood, taken in a trial of the OX40 agonist ivuxolimab. Every receptor here comes from an adult with an advanced solid tumor such as melanoma, head and neck, liver or kidney cancer.

The rearrangement links TRBV2 to TRBJ2-5; 9 bases are a match to TRBD2. CDR1 is SNHLY and CDR2 is FYNNEI in the germline V gene. Unmatched junction bases numbered 7, after V lost 5 bases and J lost 3 bases. The CDR3 totals 15 residues. The CDR3 DNA follows: TGTGCCAGCAGTTTACGACTAGCGGTAAAAGAGACCCAGTACTTC. This codes for CASSLRLAVKETQYF.

The V call is TRBV18, the J call TRBJ1-4, with D unclear. Trimming took 1 base from V and 2 from J, leaving 20 bases between them. This CDR3 has 19 residues. Germline V gene sequence: CDR1 KGHSH, CDR2 LQKENI. CDR3 sequence (DNA): TGTGCCAGCTCACCACGAGGCGGTGCAGAGAGCGGGACTAATGAAAAACTGTTTTTT. Amino acid sequence: CASSPRGGAESGTNEKLFF.

The genes are TRBV28 and TRBJ2-5, with unresolved D. The CDR3 spans 13 residues. CDR1 MDHEN and CDR2 SYDVKM come from the germline V gene. Trimming stripped 5 bases from V and 4 bases from J, with 11 bases between. CDR3 DNA: TGTGCCAGCAGTAGGCTAGGTGTAGAGACCCAGTACTTC. It is translated as CASSRLGVETQYF.

The chain employs TRBV2 and TRBJ2-4, with D perhaps matching TRBD2 (6 bases). The CDR3 runs 13 residues. Germline V gives CDR1 SNHLY, CDR2 FYNNEI. Between the trimmed V and J ends, which lost 3 bases and 13 bases, there was a span of 16 bases. CDR3 DNA: TGTGCCAGCAGTGAGCGGGTGGCGGGACGACAGTACTTC. It yields the protein CASSERVAGRQYF.

The chain joins TRBV19 to TRBJ1-4; tentatively, D is TRBD1 (5 bases). The CDR3 length is 14 residues. The germline gives CDR1 LNHDA, CDR2 SQIVND (reference sequence). V lost 5 bases to trimming and J lost 0 bases, with 7 bases between them. This chain's CDR3 is CASSVTATNEKLFF. Here the CDR3 DNA reads TGTGCCAGTAGTGTGACAGCAACTAATGAAAAACTGTTTTTT.

The chain employs TRBV9 and TRBJ2-3; D is possibly TRBD2 (7 bases). The CDR3 spans 15 residues. V shed 2 bases and J shed 4 bases, with 14 bases lying between them. In germline, CDR1 is SGDLS, CDR2 YYNGEE. DNA for the CDR3: TGTGCCAGCAGCGTTTCGGGGGGCTACCCAGATACGCAGTATTTT. This sequence encodes CASSVSGGYPDTQYF.

The gene calls are TRBV28 and TRBJ1-2; D uncertain. V was pared by 8 bases and J by 3 bases, with 13 bases between. This CDR3 has 13 residues. The germline V gene encodes CDR1 MDHEN and CDR2 SYDVKM. CDR3 sequence reads: CASPIRVDYGYTF. As DNA, the CDR3 is TGTGCCAGCCCGATCCGGGTTGACTATGGCTACACCTTC.

The chain uses TRBV12-5 and TRBJ2-2, with 9 positions matching TRBD1. CDR1 is LGHNT and CDR2 is FRNRAP in the germline V gene. This CDR3 has 19 amino acids. The J segment lost 1 base and the V segment lost 6 bases, leaving 15 bases of the junction unmatched. CDR3 coding DNA: TGTGCTAGTGGACAATTTGGGAGGACAGGGGACGGGAACACCGGGGAGCTGTTTTTT. It is translated as CASGQFGRTGDGNTGELFF.

This chain links TRBV7-2 with TRBJ2-7; D might be TRBD1 (6 bases). Germline V CDR1 and CDR2: SGHTA, FQGNSA. V gave up 4 bases and J gave up 1 base, with 14 bases separating them. The length of the CDR3 is 15 residues. In DNA form, the CDR3 reads TGTGCCAGCAGCTCGAAGACAGGTAAATCCTACGAGCAGTACTTC. Translation: CASSSKTGKSYEQYF.

The chain uses TRBV15 and TRBJ2-2; unclear D gene. Trimming took 1 base from V and 4 from J, leaving 4 bases between them. The CDR3 totals 13 residues. Germline CDR1 and CDR2: LNHNV and YYDKDF (reference sequence). CDR3 loop: CATSRVPTGELFF. In nucleotides, the CDR3 is TGTGCCACCAGCAGAGTACCCACCGGGGAGCTGTTTTTT. Together with reference TRBV15 and TRBJ2-2, the CDR3 gives the full variable domain: DAMVIQNPRYQVTQFGKPVTLSCSQTLNHNVMYWYQQKSSQAPKLLFHYYDKDFNNEADTPDNFQSRRPNTSFCFLDIRSPGLGDTAMYLCATSRVPTGELFFGEGSRLTVL.

This rearrangement joins TRBV4-2 to TRBJ1-3, with D hard to call. Germline lookup yields CDR1 LGHNA and CDR2 YNFKEQ. The CDR3 length is 18 residues. V lost 4 bases and J lost 1, with 20 bases in between. CDR3 residues: CASSLSFSGLLSGNTIYF. CDR3 DNA: TGTGCCAGCAGCCTTTCCTTCTCCGGACTGCTGTCTGGAAACACCATATATTTT.

This chain connects TRBV4-3 to TRBJ2-7, with D perhaps matching TRBD1 or TRBD2 (5 bases each). From germline, CDR1 is LGHNA and CDR2 YSLEER. Trimming cost V 1 base and J 3 bases, with 13 bases left between them. CDR3 length: 15 residues. The CDR3 region is CASSQVATRGYEQYF. CDR3 nucleotides: TGCGCCAGCAGCCAAGTCGCAACTAGGGGCTACGAGCAGTACTTC.

This chain joins TRBV5-4 and TRBJ1-1; maybe TRBD1 (6 bases). V shed 10 bases and J shed 2 bases, with 15 bases lying between them. The CDR3 runs to 13 residues. CDR1 is SGHNT and CDR2 is YYREEE in the germline V gene (reference sequence). In DNA, the CDR3 is TGTGCCTATGCGGGGGGGGCCAACACTGAAGCTTTCTTT. Its translation: CAYAGGANTEAFF.

The chain links TRBV5-5 to TRBJ2-7, with 7 bases fitting TRBD1. The germline V gene encodes CDR1 SGHKS and CDR2 YYEKEE (reference sequence). This CDR3 has 14 residues. The V gene end was trimmed by 2 bases and the J gene end by 5 bases; junction bases not matched to a gene: 7. CDR3 loop: CASSFGTVKDEQYF. CDR3 bases: TGTGCCAGCAGCTTCGGGACAGTAAAGGACGAGCAGTACTTC.

This chain connects TRBV30 to TRBJ2-5, with TRBD2 identical over 7 bases. This CDR3 contains 14 residues. Germline CDR1 reads GTSNPN; CDR2 reads SVGIG (reference sequence). After removal of 1 base from V and 4 bases from J, the junction contained 6 bases not matched to a gene. This CDR3 is CAWSGGGWGETQYF. CDR3 bases: TGTGCCTGGAGTGGCGGGGGATGGGGAGAGACCCAGTACTTC.

This chain uses TRBV2 with TRBJ2-6; D is possibly TRBD2 (6 bases). Trimming left V 7 bases short and J 3 bases short, with 7 bases between. This CDR3 has 13 residues. Germline V gene sequence: CDR1 SNHLY, CDR2 FYNNEI. The CDR3 protein is CASTEGGANVLTF. CDR3 sequence (DNA): TGTGCCAGCACGGAGGGTGGGGCCAACGTCCTGACTTTC.

The chain is built from TRBV28 and TRBJ1-1; no definite D call. V was pared by 6 bases and J by 8 bases, with 25 bases between. The length of the CDR3 is 16 residues. Germline CDR1 is MDHEN and CDR2 is SYDVKM. This CDR3 is CASSKATRGGVWEAFF. CDR3 nucleotides: TGTGCCAGCAGCAAAGCTACCCGAGGTGGGGTATGGGAAGCTTTCTTT. Filled out from reference TRBV28 and TRBJ1-1, the complete variable domain reads DVKVTQSSRYLVKRTGEKVFLECVQDMDHENMFWYRQDPGLGLRLIYFSYDVKMKEKGDIPEGYSVSREKKERFSLILESASTNQTSMYLCASSKATRGGVWEAFFGQGTRLTVV.

The rearrangement links TRBV11-3 to TRBJ2-1, with TRBD1 matching over 9 bases. The CDR3 extends over 14 amino acids. Trimming cost V 1 base and J 6 bases; bases outside gene matches: 1. Germline loops: CDR1 SGHNT, CDR2 YENEEA. The CDR3 sequence is CASSLVQGANEQFF. In DNA form, the CDR3 reads TGTGCCAGCAGCTTAGTACAGGGGGCCAATGAGCAGTTCTTC.

This rearrangement joins TRBV5-1 to TRBJ2-7, with D hard to call. V lost 6 bases and J 3 bases, leaving 16 bases between the germline ends. Germline V gene lookup returns CDR1 SGHRS and CDR2 YFSETQ. The CDR3 totals 14 residues. For the CDR3, the DNA is TGCGCCAGCAAGTCTGGCAGAAATAACTACGAGCAGTACTTC. Translation gives CASKSGRNNYEQYF.

The chain recombines TRBV11-3 with TRBJ2-5, with 15 bases aligning to TRBD2. CDR3 length: 17 amino acids. The germline CDR1 and CDR2 sequences are SGHNT and YENEEA. Trimming at V came to 6 bases and at J to 0 bases, leaving 5 bases not matched to a gene. Here the CDR3 DNA reads TGTGCCAGCAGTTTCGGACTAGCGGGAGGGTACCAAGAGACCCAGTACTTC. Protein: CASSFGLAGGYQETQYF.

The table lists this clone with a few counts. This chain links TRBV9 with TRBJ1-1, with TRBD1 identical over 8 bases. Germline values: CDR1 SGDLS, CDR2 YYNGEE. J was trimmed by 5 bases and V by 1 base; bases with no gene match: 4. The CDR3 runs to 14 residues. CDR3 in amino acids: CASSVTGGWTEAFF. DNA for the CDR3: TGTGCCAGCAGCGTAACAGGGGGTTGGACTGAAGCTTTCTTT.

The chain uses TRBV7-9 and TRBJ1-3; D ambiguous. The ends were cut back, 3 bases at V and 1 base at J, with 10 bases in the middle. This CDR3 is built from 15 residues. Germline V gene lookup returns CDR1 SEHNR and CDR2 FQNEAQ (reference sequence). CDR3 nucleotide sequence: TGTGCCAGCAGCTTGCCTGGCCCATCTGGAAACACCATATATTTT. This gives the protein CASSLPGPSGNTIYF.

The rearrangement uses TRBV5-4 and TRBJ1-2; 8 bases fit TRBD1. The length of the CDR3 is 13 residues. V trimming: 0 bases; J trimming: 7 bases; junction bases outside the gene matches: 2. Germline-derived CDR1 and CDR2 are SGHNT and YYREEE (reference sequence). The CDR3 sequence is CASSLVDRGGYTF. The CDR3 DNA reads as TGTGCCAGCAGCTTGGTCGACAGGGGTGGCTACACCTTC.

The V call is TRBV18, the J call TRBJ2-7; perhaps TRBD2 as D (5 bases). Per the germline V gene, CDR1 is KGHSH and CDR2 is LQKENI. V was cut by 3 bases and J by 6 bases, with 12 bases left in between. This CDR3 comprises 13 residues. CDR3 nucleotide sequence: TGTGCCAGCTCACCCCCAACTAGAAGCGAGCAGTACTTC. It translates to CASSPPTRSEQYF.